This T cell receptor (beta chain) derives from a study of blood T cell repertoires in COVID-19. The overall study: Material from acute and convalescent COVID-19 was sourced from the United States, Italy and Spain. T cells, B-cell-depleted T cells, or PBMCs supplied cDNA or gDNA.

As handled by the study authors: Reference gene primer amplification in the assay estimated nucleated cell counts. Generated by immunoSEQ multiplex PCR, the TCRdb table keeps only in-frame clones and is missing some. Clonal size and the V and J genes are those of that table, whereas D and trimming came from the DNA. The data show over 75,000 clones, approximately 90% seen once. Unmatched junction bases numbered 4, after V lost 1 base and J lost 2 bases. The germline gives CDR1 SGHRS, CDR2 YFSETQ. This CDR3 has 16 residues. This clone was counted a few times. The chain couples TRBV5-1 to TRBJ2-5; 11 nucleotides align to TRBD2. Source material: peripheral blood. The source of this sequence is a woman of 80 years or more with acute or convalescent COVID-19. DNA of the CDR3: TGCGCCAGCAGCTTGTGGAGGACTAGCGGGCAAGAGACCCAGTACTTC. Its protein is CASSLWRTSGQETQYF.